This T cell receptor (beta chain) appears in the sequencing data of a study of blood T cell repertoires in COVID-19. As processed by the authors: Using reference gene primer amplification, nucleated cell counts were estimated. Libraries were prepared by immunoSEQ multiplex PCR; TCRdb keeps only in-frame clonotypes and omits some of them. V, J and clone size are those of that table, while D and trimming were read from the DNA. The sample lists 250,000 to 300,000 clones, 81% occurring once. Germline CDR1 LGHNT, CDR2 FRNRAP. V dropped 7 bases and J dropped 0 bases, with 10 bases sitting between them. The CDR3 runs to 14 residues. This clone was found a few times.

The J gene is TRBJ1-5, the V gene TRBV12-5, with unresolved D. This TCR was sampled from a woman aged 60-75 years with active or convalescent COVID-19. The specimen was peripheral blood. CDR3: CASDVRDSNQPQHF. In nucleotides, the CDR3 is TGTGCTAGTGACGTGAGGGATAGCAATCAGCCCCAGCATTTT.